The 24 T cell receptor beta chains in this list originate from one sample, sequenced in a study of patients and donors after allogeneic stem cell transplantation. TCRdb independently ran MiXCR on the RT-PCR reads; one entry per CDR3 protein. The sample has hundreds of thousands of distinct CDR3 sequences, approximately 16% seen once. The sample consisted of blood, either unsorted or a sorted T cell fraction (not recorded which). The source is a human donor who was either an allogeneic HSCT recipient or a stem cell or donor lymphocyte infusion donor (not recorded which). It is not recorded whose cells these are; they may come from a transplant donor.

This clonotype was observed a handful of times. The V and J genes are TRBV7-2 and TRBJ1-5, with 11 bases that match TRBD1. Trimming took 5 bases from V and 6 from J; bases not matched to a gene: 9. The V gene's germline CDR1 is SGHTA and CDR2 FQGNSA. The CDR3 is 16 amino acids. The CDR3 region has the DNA TGTGCCAGCAGCCTTAAAGGGACAGGGGGTAGTCAGCCCCAGCATTTT. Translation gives CASSLKGTGGSQPQHF.

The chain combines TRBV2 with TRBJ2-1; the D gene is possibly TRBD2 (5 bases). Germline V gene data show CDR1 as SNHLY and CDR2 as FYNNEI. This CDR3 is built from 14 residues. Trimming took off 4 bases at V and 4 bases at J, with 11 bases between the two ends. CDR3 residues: CASSVERGYNEQFF. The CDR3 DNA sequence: TGTGCCAGCAGTGTTGAGCGAGGGTACAATGAGCAGTTCTTC. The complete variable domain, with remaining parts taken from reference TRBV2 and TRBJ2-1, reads EPEVTQTPSHQVTQMGQEVILRCVPISNHLYFYWYRQILGQKVEFLVSFYNNEISEKSEIFDDQFSVERPDGSNFTLKIRSTKLEDSAMYFCASSVERGYNEQFFGPGTRLTVL.

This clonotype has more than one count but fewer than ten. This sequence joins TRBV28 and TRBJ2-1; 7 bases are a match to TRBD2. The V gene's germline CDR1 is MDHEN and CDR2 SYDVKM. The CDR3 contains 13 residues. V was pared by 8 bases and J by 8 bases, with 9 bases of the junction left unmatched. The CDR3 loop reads CASGGEGLDEQFF. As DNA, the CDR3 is TGTGCCAGCGGGGGGGAGGGTTTGGATGAGCAGTTCTTC.

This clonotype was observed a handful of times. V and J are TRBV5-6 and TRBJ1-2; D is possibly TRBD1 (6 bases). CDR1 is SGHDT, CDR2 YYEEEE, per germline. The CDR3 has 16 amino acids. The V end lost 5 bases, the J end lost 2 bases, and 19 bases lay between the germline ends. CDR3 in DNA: TGTGCCAGCAGGGTTGGGCCAGGGGCTTCGAACTATGGCTACACCTTC. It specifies CASRVGPGASNYGYTF.

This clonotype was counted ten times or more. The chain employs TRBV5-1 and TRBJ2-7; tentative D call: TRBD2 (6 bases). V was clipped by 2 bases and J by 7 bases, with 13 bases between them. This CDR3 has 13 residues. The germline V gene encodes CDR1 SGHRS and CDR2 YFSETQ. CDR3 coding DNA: TGCGCCAGCAGCTTAAAACTGCGGGAAGAGCAGTACTTC. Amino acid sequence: CASSLKLREEQYF.

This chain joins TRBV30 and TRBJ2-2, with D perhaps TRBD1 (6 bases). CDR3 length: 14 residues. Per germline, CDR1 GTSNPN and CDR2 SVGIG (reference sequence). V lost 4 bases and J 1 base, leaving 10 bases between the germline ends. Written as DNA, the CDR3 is TGTGCCTGGAATCAGGGGCTGAACACCGGGGAGCTGTTTTTT. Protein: CAWNQGLNTGELFF.

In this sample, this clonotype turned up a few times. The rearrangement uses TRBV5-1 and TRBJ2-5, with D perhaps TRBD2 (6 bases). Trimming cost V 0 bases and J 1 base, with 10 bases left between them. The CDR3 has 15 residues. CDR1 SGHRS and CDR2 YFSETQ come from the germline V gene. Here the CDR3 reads CASSLAKGGQETQYF. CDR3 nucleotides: TGCGCCAGCAGCTTGGCAAAGGGAGGCCAAGAGACCCAGTACTTC. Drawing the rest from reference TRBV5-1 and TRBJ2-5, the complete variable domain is KAGVTQTPRYLIKTRGQQVTLSCSPISGHRSVSWYQQTPGQGLQFLFEYFSETQRNKGNFPGRFSGRQFSNSRSEMNVSTLELGDSALYLCASSLAKGGQETQYFGPGTRLLVL.

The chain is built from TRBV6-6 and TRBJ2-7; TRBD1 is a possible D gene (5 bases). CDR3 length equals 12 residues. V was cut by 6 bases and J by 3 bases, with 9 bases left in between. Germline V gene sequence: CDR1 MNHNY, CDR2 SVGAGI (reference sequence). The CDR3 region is CASRADSYEQYF. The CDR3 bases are TGTGCCAGCAGAGCCGACAGCTACGAGCAGTACTTC.

The CDR3 coding sequence is TGTGCCACCAGCAGGAACAATGAGCAGTTCTTC. This gives the protein CATSRNNEQFF. The chain combines TRBV15 with TRBJ2-1; D uncertain. V lost 3 bases to trimming and J lost 5 bases, with 2 bases between them. Per the germline V gene, CDR1 is LNHNV and CDR2 is YYDKDF (reference sequence). This CDR3 contains 11 residues.

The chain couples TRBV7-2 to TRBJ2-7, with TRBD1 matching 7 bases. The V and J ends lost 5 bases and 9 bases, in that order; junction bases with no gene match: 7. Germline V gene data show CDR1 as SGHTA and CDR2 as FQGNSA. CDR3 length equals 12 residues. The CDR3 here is CASSRQGLVQYF. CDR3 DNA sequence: TGTGCCAGCAGCCGACAGGGATTAGTGCAGTACTTC.

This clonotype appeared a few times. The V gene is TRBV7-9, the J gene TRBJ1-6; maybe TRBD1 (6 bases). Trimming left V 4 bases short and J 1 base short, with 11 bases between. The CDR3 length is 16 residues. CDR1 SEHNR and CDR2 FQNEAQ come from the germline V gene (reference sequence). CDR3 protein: CASSSGEESYNSPLHF. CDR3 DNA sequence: TGTGCCAGCAGCTCAGGGGAAGAGTCCTATAATTCACCCCTCCACTTT.

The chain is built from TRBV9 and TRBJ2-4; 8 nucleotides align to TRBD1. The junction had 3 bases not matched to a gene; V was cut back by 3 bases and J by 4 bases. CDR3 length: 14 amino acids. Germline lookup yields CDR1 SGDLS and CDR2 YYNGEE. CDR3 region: CASSAGDRKNIQYF. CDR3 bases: TGTGCCAGCAGCGCCGGGGACAGGAAAAACATTCAGTACTTC.

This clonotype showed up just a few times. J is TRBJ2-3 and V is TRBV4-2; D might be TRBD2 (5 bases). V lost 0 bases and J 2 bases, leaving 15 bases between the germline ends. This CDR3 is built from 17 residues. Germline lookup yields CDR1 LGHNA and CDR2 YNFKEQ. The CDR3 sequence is CASSQEGSGVFTDTQYF. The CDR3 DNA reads TGTGCCAGCAGCCAAGAGGGGAGTGGGGTTTTCACAGATACGCAGTATTTT.

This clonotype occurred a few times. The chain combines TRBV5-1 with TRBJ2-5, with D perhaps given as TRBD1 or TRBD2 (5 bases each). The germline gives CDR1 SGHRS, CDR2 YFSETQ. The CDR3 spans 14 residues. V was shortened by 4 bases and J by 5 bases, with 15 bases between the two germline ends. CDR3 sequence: CASSHYQGEETQYF. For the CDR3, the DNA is TGCGCCAGCAGCCACTATCAAGGGGAGGAGACCCAGTACTTC.

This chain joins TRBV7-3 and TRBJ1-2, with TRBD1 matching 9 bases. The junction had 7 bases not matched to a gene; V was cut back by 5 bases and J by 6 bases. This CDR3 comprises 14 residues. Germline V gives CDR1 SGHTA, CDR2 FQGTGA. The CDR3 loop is CASSHGTGKDGYTF. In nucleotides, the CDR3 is TGTGCCAGCAGCCACGGGACAGGGAAAGATGGCTACACCTTC.

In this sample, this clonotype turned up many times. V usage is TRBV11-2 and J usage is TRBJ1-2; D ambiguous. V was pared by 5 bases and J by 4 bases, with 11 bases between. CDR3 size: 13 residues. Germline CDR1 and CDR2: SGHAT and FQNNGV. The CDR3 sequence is CASSPQVSYGYTF. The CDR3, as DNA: TGTGCCAGCAGCCCCCAGGTCAGCTATGGCTACACCTTC.

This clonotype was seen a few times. CDR3 amino acids: CASSPQVAHEQYF. CDR3 DNA: TGCGCCAGCAGCCCCCAGGTGGCCCACGAGCAGTACTTC. J is TRBJ2-7 and V is TRBV5-1; D gene ambiguous. This CDR3 has 13 amino acids. Between the trimmed V and J ends, which lost 4 bases and 5 bases, there was a span of 13 bases. The germline gives CDR1 SGHRS, CDR2 YFSETQ.

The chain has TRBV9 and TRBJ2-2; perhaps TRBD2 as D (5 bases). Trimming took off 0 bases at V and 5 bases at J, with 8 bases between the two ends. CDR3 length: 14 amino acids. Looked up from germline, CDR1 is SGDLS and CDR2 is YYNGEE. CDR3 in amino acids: CASSVDPGTGELFF. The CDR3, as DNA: TGTGCCAGCAGCGTAGATCCGGGAACCGGGGAGCTGTTTTTT.

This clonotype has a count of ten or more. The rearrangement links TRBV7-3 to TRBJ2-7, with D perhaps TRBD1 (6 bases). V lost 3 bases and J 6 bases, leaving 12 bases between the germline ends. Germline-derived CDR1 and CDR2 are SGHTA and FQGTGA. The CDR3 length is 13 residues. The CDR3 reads CASSFQTGFEQYF. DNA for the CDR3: TGTGCCAGCAGCTTCCAGACAGGATTCGAGCAGTACTTC.

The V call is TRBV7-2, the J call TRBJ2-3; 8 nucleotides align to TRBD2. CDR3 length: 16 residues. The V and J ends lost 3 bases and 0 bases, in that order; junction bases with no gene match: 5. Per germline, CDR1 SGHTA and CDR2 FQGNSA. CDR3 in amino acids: CASSFRLATSTDTQYF. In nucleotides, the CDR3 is TGTGCCAGCAGCTTTCGACTAGCGACTAGCACAGATACGCAGTATTTT.

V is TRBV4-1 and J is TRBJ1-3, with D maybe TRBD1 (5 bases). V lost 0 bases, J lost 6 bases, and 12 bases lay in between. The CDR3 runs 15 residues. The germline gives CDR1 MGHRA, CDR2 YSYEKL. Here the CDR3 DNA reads TGCGCCAGCAGCCAAGAAGGGGTAGAAGCAAACACCATATATTTT. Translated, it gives CASSQEGVEANTIYF.

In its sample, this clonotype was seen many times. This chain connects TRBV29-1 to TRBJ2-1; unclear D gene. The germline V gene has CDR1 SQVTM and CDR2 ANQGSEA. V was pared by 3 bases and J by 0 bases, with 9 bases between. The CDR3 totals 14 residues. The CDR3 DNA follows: TGCAGCGTTGACGAGTTAAGCTCCTACAATGAGCAGTTCTTC. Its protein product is CSVDELSSYNEQFF.

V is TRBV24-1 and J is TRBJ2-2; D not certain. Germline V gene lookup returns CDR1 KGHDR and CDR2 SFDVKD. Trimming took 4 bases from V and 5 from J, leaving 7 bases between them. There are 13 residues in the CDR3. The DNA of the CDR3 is TGTGCCACCAGTGAGCGACATACCGGGGAGCTGTTTTTT. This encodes CATSERHTGELFF.

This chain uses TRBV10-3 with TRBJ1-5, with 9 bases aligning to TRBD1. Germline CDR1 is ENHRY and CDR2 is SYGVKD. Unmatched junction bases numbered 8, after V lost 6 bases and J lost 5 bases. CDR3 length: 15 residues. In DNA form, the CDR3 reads TGTGCCATCAGCCGGGGACAGGGAAACGATCAGCCCCAGCATTTT. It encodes CAISRGQGNDQPQHF.